The 25 T cell receptor beta chains reported below all come from one sample, sequenced in a study of T cell responses to AZD1222 COVID-19 vaccine. Repertoires were generated with immunoSEQ multiplex PCR, while TCRdb's copy carries only in-frame clones and drops some. The sample carries 95,000 to 110,000 clones, around 91% recorded once. The sample was peripheral blood, taken on day 0 of AZD1222 vaccination. These receptors were taken from an adult in good health.

The CDR3 sequence is CASSSDVLAPLHF. CDR3 DNA: TGTGCCAGCAGTTCGGACGTCCTAGCACCCCTCCACTTT. This rearrangement joins TRBV27 to TRBJ1-6; D is unresolved. The CDR3 extends over 13 amino acids. Germline assignment: CDR1 MNHEY and CDR2 SMNVEV (reference sequence). Trimming shortened V by 4 bases and J by 11 bases, and 12 bases separated the two germline ends.

The chain joins TRBV3-1 (or the pseudogene TRBV3-2) to TRBJ2-7, with D perhaps TRBD2 (6 bases). The length of the CDR3 is 15 residues. V was pared by 1 base and J by 0 bases, with 10 bases between. Germline V gene lookup returns CDR1 LGHDT and CDR2 YNNKEL (reference sequence). The CDR3, as DNA: TGTGCCAGCAGCCAAGGTGCGGGAAGCTCCTACGAGCAGTACTTC. It translates to CASSQGAGSSYEQYF.

This chain links TRBV7-2 with TRBJ2-7; 7 nucleotides line up with TRBD1. Germline loops: CDR1 SGHTA, CDR2 FQGNSA. Losses at the gene ends were 3 bases for V and 2 bases for J; bases not matched to a gene: 10. There are 16 residues in the CDR3. The CDR3 spells CASSFRGSHQPYEQYF. The CDR3 DNA sequence: TGTGCCAGCAGCTTCAGGGGGTCCCATCAACCCTACGAGCAGTACTTC.

The rearrangement links TRBV23-1 to TRBJ1-6, with D tentatively TRBD1 (6 bases). TRBV23-1 qualifies as an ORF whose function is uncertain. V gave up 6 bases and J gave up 5 bases, with 11 bases separating them. The length of the CDR3 is 14 residues. The CDR3 spells CASRQGADNSPLHF. The CDR3 nucleotides are TGCGCCAGCAGACAGGGAGCGGATAATTCACCCCTCCACTTT.

The V gene is TRBV6-2 or TRBV6-3, the J gene TRBJ2-2, with TRBD2 matching over 7 bases. Unmatched junction bases numbered 0, after V lost 2 bases and J lost 3 bases. This CDR3 has 14 amino acids. CDR1 is MNHEY, CDR2 SVGEGT, per germline. The DNA of the CDR3 is TGTGCCAGCAGTTACGGGGGGGACACCGGGGAGCTGTTTTTT. Translated, it gives CASSYGGDTGELFF.

The chain couples TRBV6-5 to TRBJ1-4; possible D gene TRBD1, 5 bases. The ends were cut back, 6 bases at V and 6 bases at J, with 11 bases in the middle. The germline gives CDR1 MNHEY, CDR2 SVGAGI. The CDR3 is 13 residues long. The CDR3 is CASSYRRDEKLFF. In nucleotides, the CDR3 is TGTGCCAGCAGCTACCGCAGGGATGAAAAACTGTTTTTT.

The genes are TRBV30 and TRBJ1-2; TRBD1 is a possible D gene (5 bases). Deletions cut 5 bases from V and 5 bases from J, with 24 bases between. The CDR3 covers 16 residues. Germline CDR1 GTSNPN, CDR2 SVGIG (reference sequence). CDR3 region: CAWSPGPGSGQYGYTF. The DNA for the CDR3 is TGTGCCTGGTCCCCCGGACCAGGGTCCGGGCAATATGGCTACACCTTC. Together with reference TRBV30 and TRBJ1-2, the CDR3 gives the full variable domain: SQTIHQWPATLVQPVGSPLSLECTVEGTSNPNLYWYRQAAGRGLQLLFYSVGIGQISSEVPQNLSASRPQDRQFILSSKKLLLSDSGFYLCAWSPGPGSGQYGYTFGSGTRLTVV.

The gene calls are TRBV6-5 and TRBJ2-3, with unresolved D. The CDR3 runs to 11 residues. Germline lookup yields CDR1 MNHEY and CDR2 SVGAGI. The V end lost 10 bases, the J end lost 5 bases, and 10 bases lay between the germline ends. CDR3 bases: TGTGCCACCCTATGGGTAGATACGCAGTATTTT. This encodes CATLWVDTQYF.

The chain links TRBV9 to TRBJ2-5; 9 nucleotides line up with TRBD2. V lost 0 bases to trimming and J lost 0 bases; unmatched junction nucleotides: 9. Germline CDR1 reads SGDLS; CDR2 reads YYNGEE. The CDR3 sequence is 18 residues long. CDR3 amino acids: CASSVGARAGGDQETQYF. The CDR3 DNA reads as TGTGCCAGCAGCGTAGGTGCTCGGGCGGGGGGGGACCAAGAGACCCAGTACTTC.

This clone was recorded once. The rearrangement joins TRBV5-1 to TRBJ2-5; D ambiguous. The CDR3 runs to 11 residues. Trimming took off 5 bases at V and 5 bases at J, with 7 bases between the two ends. Germline assignment: CDR1 SGHRS and CDR2 YFSETQ. CDR3 sequence reads: CASSISETQYF. In nucleotides, the CDR3 is TGCGCCAGCAGTATTTCGGAGACCCAGTACTTC.

The chain combines TRBV7-9 with TRBJ2-5; 7 bases are a match to TRBD1. V lost 4 bases, J lost 2 bases, and 1 base stayed unmatched. Looked up from germline, CDR1 is SEHNR and CDR2 is FQNEAQ (reference sequence). The CDR3 has 13 residues. The CDR3 protein is CASSWGQQETQYF. Here the CDR3 DNA reads TGTGCCAGCAGCTGGGGACAGCAAGAGACCCAGTACTTC.

The chain has TRBV19 and TRBJ1-5; 9 bases match TRBD1. From germline, CDR1 is LNHDA and CDR2 SQIVND (reference sequence). CDR3 size: 16 residues. Unmatched junction bases numbered 7, after V lost 1 base and J lost 6 bases. The CDR3 DNA reads TGTGCCAGTAGTATAGGAATACAGGGGGCAGGTCAGCCCCAGCATTTT. It specifies CASSIGIQGAGQPQHF.

The chain joins TRBV7-9 to TRBJ1-2, with 7 bases identical to TRBD1. The germline gives CDR1 SEHNR, CDR2 FQNEAQ (reference sequence). The CDR3 contains 12 residues. After removal of 5 bases from V and 5 bases from J, the junction contained 2 bases not matched to a gene. This chain's CDR3 is CASSEGQYGYTF. The CDR3 nucleotides read TGTGCCAGCAGCGAGGGACAGTATGGCTACACCTTC.

The chain's CDR3 is CASSLIGGPYEQYF. CDR3 DNA: TGTGCCAGCAGCTTGATTGGGGGGCCTTACGAGCAGTACTTC. This rearrangement joins TRBV5-4 to TRBJ2-7, with D perhaps being TRBD1 or TRBD2 (6 bases each). Germline values: CDR1 SGHNT, CDR2 YYREEE (reference sequence). Trimming removed 1 base at V and 4 bases at J, with 12 bases between. The CDR3 loop spans 14 amino acids.

This chain links TRBV9 with TRBJ2-2; possible D gene TRBD2, 6 bases. The CDR3 is 17 amino acids. Trimming shortened V by 0 bases and J by 2 bases, and 14 bases separated the two germline ends. Germline loops: CDR1 SGDLS, CDR2 YYNGEE. The CDR3 reads CASSVVGGVGNTGELFF. The DNA for the CDR3 is TGTGCCAGCAGCGTAGTCGGGGGAGTCGGAAACACCGGGGAGCTGTTTTTT.

DNA of the CDR3: TGTGCCAGCAGCTACCGGGACATTCCTCAGCCCCAGCATTTT. Translated: CASSYRDIPQPQHF. V gene TRBV21-1 combines with J gene TRBJ1-5; TRBD1 is the table's D call, not checked against the DNA. TRBV21-1 has pseudogene status. The CDR3 length is 14 residues.

On this clone: The germline gene is not matched at one end of the junction; a read error may be the cause. The J gene is TRBJ1-5, the V gene TRBV28, with D uncertain. In germline, CDR1 is MDHEN, CDR2 SYDVKM. CDR3 length: 16 amino acids. The CDR3 sequence: CAGSLWEGVGNQPQHF. The CDR3 DNA reads TGTGCCGGCAGTTTATGGGAGGGTGTAGGCAATCAGCCCCAGCATTTT.

The chain joins TRBV19 to TRBJ2-1; the D gene is possibly TRBD1 (5 bases). Looked up from germline, CDR1 is LNHDA and CDR2 is SQIVND (reference sequence). Trimming removed 5 bases at V and 3 bases at J, with 17 bases between. This CDR3 is 16 amino acids long. The CDR3 nucleotides read TGTGCCAGTAGTCCGTTTGCGGCAGGGTTCTACAATGAGCAGTTCTTC. Translation: CASSPFAAGFYNEQFF.

The rearrangement links TRBV6-5 to TRBJ2-3; D is possibly TRBD1 (5 bases). The CDR3 has 13 residues. V shed 5 bases and J shed 0 bases, with 6 bases lying between them. In germline, CDR1 is MNHEY, CDR2 SVGAGI. CDR3 region: CASSQGSTDTQYF. In DNA, the CDR3 is TGTGCCAGCAGTCAGGGAAGCACAGATACGCAGTATTTT.

The rearrangement joins TRBV29-1 to TRBJ1-2; D gene uncertain. The length of the CDR3 is 13 residues. Germline V CDR1 and CDR2: SQVTM, ANQGSEA. Trimming pared 4 bases from V and 2 bases from J, leaving 11 bases between. This CDR3 is CSVAPSHNYGYTF. The CDR3, as DNA: TGCAGCGTTGCACCATCACACAACTATGGCTACACCTTC.

The chain recombines TRBV6-6 with TRBJ2-7; TRBD2 matches at 10 bases. The CDR3 is 16 amino acids. Germline V CDR1 and CDR2: MNHNY, SVGAGI (reference sequence). Unmatched junction bases numbered 10, after V lost 8 bases and J lost 0 bases. The CDR3 coding sequence is TGTGCCAGCGCGCGGGAGCTAGCGGGGGACTCCTACGAGCAGTACTTC. Its translation: CASARELAGDSYEQYF.

This chain links TRBV7-9 with TRBJ2-2; D may match TRBD1 or TRBD2 (5 bases each). The V gene lost 6 bases and the J gene lost 3 bases, with 8 bases spanning the gap. CDR1 is SEHNR and CDR2 is FQNEAQ in the germline V gene (reference sequence). This CDR3 is 13 amino acids long. The CDR3 sequence is CASRWGYTGELFF. DNA for the CDR3: TGTGCCAGCAGATGGGGGTACACCGGGGAGCTGTTTTTT.

V usage is TRBV9 and J usage is TRBJ2-7, with 8 bases aligning to TRBD2. The junction had 2 bases not matched to a gene; V was cut back by 7 bases and J by 2 bases. The CDR3 is made up of 12 amino acids. Per germline, CDR1 SGDLS and CDR2 YYNGEE. CDR3 in amino acids: CASGGGTYEQYF. The CDR3 DNA reads as TGTGCCAGCGGCGGGGGGACCTACGAGCAGTACTTC.

This chain joins TRBV10-3 and TRBJ1-6; TRBD1 is a possible D gene (5 bases). This CDR3 has 14 amino acids. Germline values: CDR1 ENHRY, CDR2 SYGVKD. Deletions cut 2 bases from V and 11 bases from J, with 13 bases between. CDR3 amino acids: CAISEDGTAAPLHF. In nucleotides, the CDR3 is TGTGCCATCAGTGAGGACGGGACCGCTGCACCCCTCCACTTT.

The rearrangement links TRBV5-1 to TRBJ2-1, with 7 bases fitting TRBD1. The CDR3 has 13 amino acids. CDR1 is SGHRS, CDR2 YFSETQ, per germline. V trimming: 6 bases; J trimming: 7 bases; junction bases outside the gene matches: 7. CDR3 amino acids: CASNFQGVNEQFF. The CDR3 coding sequence is TGCGCCAGCAACTTTCAGGGGGTAAATGAGCAGTTCTTC.